The sequence of this T cell receptor (beta chain) was determined in a study of blood T cell repertoires in COVID-19. The overall study: Samples of COVID-19 (acute and convalescent) were obtained from the United States, Italy and Spain. T cells, B-cell-depleted T cells, or PBMCs provided the cDNA or gDNA that served as material.

As originally analysed: Estimation of nucleated cell counts was performed using reference gene primer amplification. This table comes from immunoSEQ multiplex PCR, and its TCRdb copy is limited to in-frame clones, with some not included. V, J and clone size reflect that table, while D and trimming were determined from the DNA. The profile shows some 160,000 clones, 80% to 90% of them singletons. The CDR3 runs 15 residues. Germline CDR1 reads MNHEY; CDR2 reads SVGEGT. With 5 bases removed from V and 0 bases from J, the gap between germline ends came to 11 bases. This chain connects TRBV6-2 or TRBV6-3 to TRBJ2-1; possible D gene TRBD1, 5 bases. This sequence originates from a woman of 80 years or more with acute or convalescent COVID-19. Input material: peripheral blood. The CDR3 DNA sequence: TGTGCCAGCAGTCGACAGCTAAGCTCCTACAATGAGCAGTTCTTC. It yields the protein CASSRQLSSYNEQFF.